This T cell receptor (beta chain) was identified during a study of technical replicates of blood from a few donors. The J segment lost 4 bases and the V segment lost 0 bases, leaving 2 bases of the junction unmatched. CDR1 and CDR2 (germline): LGHNA, YSLEER. The CDR3 is made up of 15 amino acids. Repertoires were generated with immunoSEQ multiplex PCR, while TCRdb's copy carries only in-frame clones and drops some. Seen here are about 53,000 clones, 85% to 90% observed once, and the top ten hold over 5%. What was sequenced was PBMCs. This TCR was recovered from a human donor in good health. Some clones in this sample may be carry-over from other donors' samples. This chain links TRBV4-3 with TRBJ2-1, with TRBD2 matching over 8 bases. CDR3 amino acids: CASSQDTGGYNEQFF. The CDR3 coding sequence is TGCGCCAGCAGCCAAGATACGGGGGGGTACAATGAGCAGTTCTTC.